The 13 T cell receptor beta chains below were found in one sample sequenced in a study of blood T cell repertoires in COVID-19 (dated by TCRdb to the early 2020s). Libraries were built with the immunoSEQ multiplex PCR assay. The table comes from immuneACCESS by way of TCRdb, which keeps in-frame sequences with V and J called. Part of the clones is missing from these tables; in studies checked, under half for an unresolved V gene and the rest for unknown reasons. The sample table records around 120,000 clones; 60% to 85% of these occur just once. The top ten clonotypes cover about 2% of the sample. Sequenced input: peripheral blood. The receptors derive from a man aged 65 to 79 with acute or convalescent COVID-19.

The chain couples TRBV29-1 to TRBJ1-1; 8 nucleotides agree with TRBD1. Trimming cost V 7 bases and J 3 bases; bases outside gene matches: 10. This CDR3 comprises 14 residues. Germline V gene lookup returns CDR1 SQVTM and CDR2 ANQGSEA. The CDR3: CSAQVGQGYTEAFF. The CDR3 region has the DNA TGCAGCGCCCAGGTCGGACAGGGCTACACTGAAGCTTTCTTT.

V gene TRBV30 combines with J gene TRBJ2-3, with D maybe TRBD2 (6 bases). From germline, CDR1 is GTSNPN and CDR2 SVGIG (reference sequence). Trimming removed 0 bases at V and 4 bases at J, with 14 bases between. The CDR3 has 15 residues. CDR3 bases: TGTGCCTGGAGTGTACTCGGGCGGGGACCAGATACGCAGTATTTT. Encoded protein: CAWSVLGRGPDTQYF.

This chain connects TRBV6-5 to TRBJ1-2, with a tentative D call TRBD1 (6 bases). V gave up 2 bases and J gave up 2 bases, with 12 bases separating them. Looked up from germline, CDR1 is MNHEY and CDR2 is SVGAGI. The CDR3 totals 15 residues. The CDR3 reads CASSYANRANYGYTF. The CDR3 coding sequence is TGTGCCAGCAGTTACGCGAACAGGGCCAACTATGGCTACACCTTC.

The gene calls are TRBV5-1 and TRBJ2-5; 11 bases match TRBD2. The germline CDR1 and CDR2 sequences are SGHRS and YFSETQ. This CDR3 comprises 14 residues. Trimming removed 6 bases from V and 4 bases from J; junction bases left unmatched: 5. The CDR3 protein is CASTVAGGRETQYF. The CDR3 DNA follows: TGCGCCAGCACGGTAGCGGGGGGGCGAGAGACCCAGTACTTC.

The table lists this clone with a few counts. The chain joins TRBV5-1 to TRBJ1-2; D ambiguous. Trimming cost V 5 bases and J 8 bases, with 13 bases left between them. The CDR3 has 12 residues. Germline loops: CDR1 SGHRS, CDR2 YFSETQ. CDR3 protein: CASRDERRGYTF. In DNA form, the CDR3 reads TGCGCCAGCAGGGATGAACGGCGGGGCTACACCTTC. Full variable domain (remainder filled in from reference TRBV5-1 and TRBJ1-2): KAGVTQTPRYLIKTRGQQVTLSCSPISGHRSVSWYQQTPGQGLQFLFEYFSETQRNKGNFPGRFSGRQFSNSRSEMNVSTLELGDSALYLCASRDERRGYTFGSGTRLTVV.

The V call is TRBV5-5, the J call TRBJ1-4; D is perhaps TRBD1 (6 bases). CDR1 SGHKS and CDR2 YYEKEE come from the germline V gene (reference sequence). The CDR3 totals 17 residues. V shed 0 bases and J shed 0 bases, with 12 bases lying between them. This CDR3 reads CASSLEGGSATNEKLFF. The DNA of the CDR3 is TGTGCCAGCAGCTTGGAAGGGGGAAGTGCAACTAATGAAAAACTGTTTTTT. The whole variable domain, remainder taken from reference TRBV5-5 and TRBJ1-4, is DAGVTQSPTHLIKTRGQQVTLRCSPISGHKSVSWYQQVLGQGPQFIFQYYEKEERGRGNFPDRFSARQFPNYSSELNVNALLLGDSALYLCASSLEGGSATNEKLFFGSGTQLSVL.

The chain carries TRBV27 and TRBJ2-7, with 7 bases identical to TRBD1. Germline assignment: CDR1 MNHEY and CDR2 SMNVEV (reference sequence). CDR3 length equals 17 residues. The trim removed 4 bases at V and 0 bases at J, leaving 12 bases unmatched. The CDR3, as DNA: TGTGCCAGCAGTTCACTCTTCCTACAGGGGATCTCCTACGAGCAGTACTTC. This translates into CASSSLFLQGISYEQYF.

V is TRBV11-3 and J is TRBJ2-1; 9 bases match TRBD2. Germline lookup yields CDR1 SGHNT and CDR2 YENEEA. After removal of 1 base from V and 0 bases from J, the junction contained 10 bases not matched to a gene. The CDR3 contains 19 residues. CDR3 in DNA: TGTGCCAGCAGCTTAGGCCGAGGAGCGGGGGGTCCCTCCTACAATGAGCAGTTCTTC. Translation gives CASSLGRGAGGPSYNEQFF. The full variable domain, its missing parts supplied by reference TRBV11-3 and TRBJ2-1, is EAGVVQSPRYKIIEKKQPVAFWCNPISGHNTLYWYLQNLGQGPELLIRYENEEAVDDSQLPKDRFSAERLKGVDSTLKIQPAELGDSAVYLCASSLGRGAGGPSYNEQFFGPGTRLTVL.

This chain joins TRBV7-3 and TRBJ2-1, with D tentatively TRBD2 (6 bases). Germline V gene lookup returns CDR1 SGHTA and CDR2 FQGTGA. V was pared by 0 bases and J by 4 bases, with 16 bases between. The CDR3 loop spans 17 amino acids. The CDR3 reads CASSLTGRAGLYNEQFF. DNA for the CDR3: TGTGCCAGCAGCTTAACGGGAAGGGCGGGGCTTTACAATGAGCAGTTCTTC.

The chain has TRBV7-2 and TRBJ1-5, with D uncertain. Per the germline V gene, CDR1 is SGHTA and CDR2 is FQGNSA. The CDR3 has 14 residues. Trimming cost V 6 bases and J 4 bases, with 13 bases left between them. CDR3 sequence reads: CASSPAGRNQPQHF. CDR3 sequence (DNA): TGTGCCAGCAGTCCGGCAGGTCGGAATCAGCCCCAGCATTTT.

The chain uses TRBV5-6 and TRBJ1-2; a possible D gene is TRBD1 (5 bases). This CDR3 is 14 amino acids long. Trimming shortened V by 0 bases and J by 8 bases, and 14 bases separated the two germline ends. Germline CDR1 and CDR2: SGHDT and YYEEEE. CDR3 sequence: CASSLAGGELGYTF. The DNA for the CDR3 is TGTGCCAGCAGCTTGGCCGGGGGGGAGCTGGGCTACACCTTC.

The J gene is TRBJ1-2, the V gene TRBV4-3, with D unclear. V was shortened by 0 bases and J by 2 bases, with 7 bases between the two germline ends. In germline, CDR1 is LGHNA, CDR2 YSLEER. There are 14 residues in the CDR3. The CDR3 DNA follows: TGCGCCAGCAGCCAAGATTACGCGAACTATGGCTACACCTTC. This translates into CASSQDYANYGYTF.

The chain links TRBV10-3 to TRBJ1-1; 10 nucleotides agree with TRBD1. After removal of 7 bases from V and 10 bases from J, the junction contained 12 bases not matched to a gene. This CDR3 is built from 14 residues. Germline V lookup: CDR1 ENHRY, CDR2 SYGVKD. CDR3 loop: CAINDRGRNQGAFF. The CDR3, as DNA: TGTGCCATCAACGACAGGGGGCGAAACCAGGGAGCTTTCTTT.